This entry lists 19 T cell receptor beta chains sequenced from one sample in a study of T cell repertoires in cytomegalovirus infection. Via MiXCR, TCRdb re-called the reads, giving one row per CDR3 protein. Seen here are over 250,000 distinct CDR3 sequences, about 25% observed once, and the top ten hold about 15%. Sequenced material: PBMCs. These receptor sequences come from a human donor in good health (CMV status not recorded). Some clones in this sample may be carry-over from other donors' samples.

The chain carries TRBV28 and TRBJ1-2; D possibly corresponds to TRBD1 (6 bases). With 4 bases removed from V and 5 bases from J, the gap between germline ends came to 17 bases. The CDR3 runs 15 residues. The V gene's germline CDR1 is MDHEN and CDR2 SYDVKM. The CDR3 is CASSSLLRDTYGYTF. The CDR3 DNA is TGTGCCAGCAGTTCCTTACTCCGGGACACATATGGCTACACCTTC.

The chain employs TRBV7-7 and TRBJ1-5, with D tentatively TRBD1 (6 bases). The CDR3 runs to 12 residues. Germline CDR1 SSHAT, CDR2 FNYEAQ (reference sequence). CDR3 region: CASFGGGQPQHF. The CDR3 nucleotides read TGTGCTAGTTTCGGGGGGGGCCAGCCCCAGCATTTT.

This clonotype was observed a handful of times. This chain joins TRBV5-1 and TRBJ1-6; 7 nucleotides align to TRBD1. V trimming: 4 bases; J trimming: 6 bases; junction bases outside the gene matches: 10. CDR1 and CDR2 (germline): SGHRS, YFSETQ. The CDR3 totals 16 residues. CDR3 loop: CASSLNPGTVNSPLHF. The CDR3 DNA reads TGCGCCAGCAGCCTTAATCCCGGGACAGTTAATTCACCCCTCCACTTT.

The chain has TRBV28 and TRBJ2-5; 8 bases fit TRBD2. The CDR3 is 15 amino acids. Germline assignment: CDR1 MDHEN and CDR2 SYDVKM. The junction had 6 bases not matched to a gene; V was cut back by 4 bases and J by 2 bases. Here the CDR3 reads CASSSAGTSQETQYF. The CDR3 coding sequence is TGTGCCAGCAGTTCCGCCGGGACTAGTCAAGAGACCCAGTACTTC.

V gene TRBV28 combines with J gene TRBJ1-2; the match to TRBD1 covers 7 bases. The germline gives CDR1 MDHEN, CDR2 SYDVKM. With V trimmed by 3 bases and J by 3 bases, 4 bases remained unmatched. The CDR3 has 14 amino acids. CDR3 loop: CASSLDRIDYGYTF. As DNA, the CDR3 is TGTGCCAGCAGTTTGGACAGGATTGACTATGGCTACACCTTC.

The gene calls are TRBV28 and TRBJ2-3, with 7 positions matching TRBD1. Germline V gives CDR1 MDHEN, CDR2 SYDVKM. The ends lost 6 bases at V and 1 base at J; junction bases unmatched: 7. The CDR3 totals 15 residues. This CDR3 is CASRTTGDGTDTQYF. The CDR3, as DNA: TGTGCCAGCAGAACTACAGGGGACGGCACAGATACGCAGTATTTT.

This clonotype was seen ten or more times. The J gene is TRBJ2-5, the V gene TRBV24-1; 13 bases align to TRBD2. Germline V gene sequence: CDR1 KGHDR, CDR2 SFDVKD. This CDR3 contains 17 residues. V shed 2 bases, J shed 2 bases, and the junction held 4 bases outside the gene matches. The CDR3 sequence: CATSDSGLAGEQETQYF. DNA of the CDR3: TGTGCCACCAGTGATTCCGGACTAGCGGGGGAACAAGAGACCCAGTACTTC.

This chain connects TRBV29-1 to TRBJ1-2, with 8 bases aligning to TRBD1. Losses at the gene ends were 3 bases for V and 8 bases for J; bases not matched to a gene: 8. The CDR3 runs 13 residues. The germline gives CDR1 SQVTM, CDR2 ANQGSEA. The CDR3 coding sequence is TGCAGCGTTGATACAGGGGGTATTGAGGGCTACACCTTC. Translating gives CSVDTGGIEGYTF.

Only a few counts were recorded for this clonotype. The chain couples TRBV20-1 to TRBJ1-5; unclear D gene. The V gene's germline CDR1 is DFQATT and CDR2 SNEGSKA (reference sequence). V shed 4 bases and J shed 3 bases, with 10 bases lying between them. This CDR3 comprises 13 residues. This CDR3 reads CSAIRQFNQPQHF. Here the CDR3 DNA reads TGCAGTGCTATTAGGCAGTTCAATCAGCCCCAGCATTTT.

This clonotype was seen ten or more times. The J gene is TRBJ1-2, the V gene TRBV7-2; 7 nucleotides agree with TRBD1. This CDR3 contains 14 residues. Per the germline V gene, CDR1 is SGHTA and CDR2 is FQGNSA. Losses at the gene ends were 4 bases for V and 3 bases for J; bases not matched to a gene: 5. Written as DNA, the CDR3 is TGTGCCAGCAGCTCGGACAGGTGGGACTATGGCTACACCTTC. This sequence encodes CASSSDRWDYGYTF.

The table lists this clonotype with a few counts. The chain carries TRBV28 and TRBJ2-1; no firm D call. The CDR3 runs to 17 residues. V dropped 6 bases and J dropped 7 bases, with 25 bases sitting between them. Germline CDR1 reads MDHEN; CDR2 reads SYDVKM. For the CDR3, the DNA is TGTGCCAGCAGACCCCTACCACACCGTCCATCTAGTAATGAGCAGTTCTTC. Translated: CASRPLPHRPSSNEQFF.

The chain links TRBV12-3 or TRBV12-4 to TRBJ1-5, with 7 bases fitting TRBD1. The CDR3 extends over 13 amino acids. The V gene end was trimmed by 4 bases and the J gene end by 7 bases; junction bases not matched to a gene: 4. CDR3 nucleotides: TGTGCCAGCAGTTCTACAGGGGCCCAGCCCCAGCATTTT. It specifies CASSSTGAQPQHF.

The chain combines TRBV5-1 with TRBJ1-5; D unclear. Germline CDR1 reads SGHRS; CDR2 reads YFSETQ. V lost 0 bases to trimming and J lost 0 bases, with 10 bases between them. This CDR3 contains 16 residues. The CDR3: CASSLGDGDSNQPQHF. The CDR3 DNA reads TGCGCCAGCAGCTTGGGAGACGGCGATAGCAATCAGCCCCAGCATTTT.

The rearrangement joins TRBV10-3 to TRBJ1-1, with D maybe TRBD1 (5 bases). V lost 6 bases and J lost 1, with 12 bases in between. This CDR3 spans 14 amino acids. In germline, CDR1 is ENHRY, CDR2 SYGVKD. The CDR3 sequence is CAIRETGWNTEAFF. In nucleotides, the CDR3 is TGTGCCATCAGGGAAACAGGTTGGAACACTGAAGCTTTCTTT.

This clonotype turned up a few times. The chain joins TRBV20-1 to TRBJ2-3, with TRBD2 matching 7 bases. This CDR3 has 15 residues. After removal of 0 bases from V and 0 bases from J, the junction contained 3 bases not matched to a gene. Germline values: CDR1 DFQATT, CDR2 SNEGSKA (reference sequence). CDR3 amino acids: CSARDLRGSTDTQYF. CDR3 nucleotide sequence: TGCAGTGCTAGAGATTTGCGGGGGAGCACAGATACGCAGTATTTT.

This clonotype appeared a few times. J is TRBJ2-5 and V is TRBV20-1, with unresolved D. CDR1 is DFQATT, CDR2 SNEGSKA, per germline (reference sequence). Trimming took off 0 bases at V and 10 bases at J, with 6 bases between the two ends. CDR3 length: 10 amino acids. The CDR3 region has the DNA TGCAGTGCTAGAGATCTGATCCAGTACTTC. It yields the protein CSARDLIQYF.

This clonotype was recorded many times. This chain joins TRBV7-2 and TRBJ2-3; no clear D. Germline CDR1 reads SGHTA; CDR2 reads FQGNSA. The CDR3 spans 16 residues. Trimming stripped 2 bases from V and 2 bases from J, with 14 bases between. CDR3 loop: CASSLSAGRITDTQYF. CDR3 in DNA: TGTGCCAGCAGCTTATCTGCAGGTAGAATCACAGATACGCAGTATTTT.

This sequence joins TRBV29-1 and TRBJ2-3, with TRBD1 identical over 7 bases. V dropped 7 bases and J dropped 2; count of bases not matched to a gene: 15. The germline gives CDR1 SQVTM, CDR2 ANQGSEA. CDR3 length equals 16 residues. The CDR3 sequence is CSASQDGDRNTDTQYF. The CDR3 DNA is TGCAGCGCCTCCCAGGATGGGGACAGAAACACAGATACGCAGTATTTT.

This clonotype has more than one count but fewer than ten. The chain combines TRBV25-1 with TRBJ1-2, with TRBD1 identical over 9 bases. Germline V gene lookup returns CDR1 MGHDK and CDR2 SYGVNS. This CDR3 region has 18 residues. V gave up 2 bases and J gave up 2 bases; unmatched junction bases: 12. The CDR3 sequence is CASSESPGQGNSNYGYTF. The CDR3 nucleotides are TGTGCCAGCAGTGAAAGTCCGGGACAGGGAAATTCAAACTATGGCTACACCTTC.